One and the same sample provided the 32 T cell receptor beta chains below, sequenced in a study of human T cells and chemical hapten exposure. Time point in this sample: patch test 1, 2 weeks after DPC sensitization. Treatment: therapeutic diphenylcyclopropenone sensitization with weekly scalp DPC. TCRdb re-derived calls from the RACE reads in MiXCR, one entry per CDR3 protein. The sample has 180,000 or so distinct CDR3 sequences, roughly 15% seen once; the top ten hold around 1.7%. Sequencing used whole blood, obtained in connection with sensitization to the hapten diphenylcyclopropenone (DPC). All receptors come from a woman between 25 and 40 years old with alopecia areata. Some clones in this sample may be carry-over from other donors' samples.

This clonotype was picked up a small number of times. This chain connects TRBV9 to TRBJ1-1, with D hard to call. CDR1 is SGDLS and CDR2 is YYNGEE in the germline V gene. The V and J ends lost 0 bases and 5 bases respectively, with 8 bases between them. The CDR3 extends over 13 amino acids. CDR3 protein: CASSVDFVTEAFF. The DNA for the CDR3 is TGTGCCAGCAGCGTAGACTTCGTTACTGAAGCTTTCTTT.

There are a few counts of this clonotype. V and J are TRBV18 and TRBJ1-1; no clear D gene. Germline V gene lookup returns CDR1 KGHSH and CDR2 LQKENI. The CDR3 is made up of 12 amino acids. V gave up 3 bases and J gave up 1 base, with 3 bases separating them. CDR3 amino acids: CASSPANTEAFF. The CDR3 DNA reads TGTGCCAGCTCACCTGCGAACACTGAAGCTTTCTTT. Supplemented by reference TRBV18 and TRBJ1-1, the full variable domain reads NAGVMQNPRHLVRRRGQEARLRCSPMKGHSHVYWYRQLPEEGLKFMVYLQKENIIDESGMPKERFSAEFPKEGPSILRIQQVVRGDSAAYFCASSPANTEAFFGQGTRLTVV.

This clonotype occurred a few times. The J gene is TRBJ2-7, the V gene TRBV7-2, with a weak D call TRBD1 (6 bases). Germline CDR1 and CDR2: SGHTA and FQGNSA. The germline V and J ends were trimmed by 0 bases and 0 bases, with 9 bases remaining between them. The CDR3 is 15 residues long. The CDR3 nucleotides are TGTGCCAGCAGCTTAGCGACGGGACACTCCTACGAGCAGTACTTC. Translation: CASSLATGHSYEQYF.

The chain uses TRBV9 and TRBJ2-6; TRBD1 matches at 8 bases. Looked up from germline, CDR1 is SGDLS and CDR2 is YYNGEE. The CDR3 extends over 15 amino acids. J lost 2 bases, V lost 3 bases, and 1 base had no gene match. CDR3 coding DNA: TGTGCCAGCAGCGAACAGGGGGCTGGGGCCAACGTCCTGACTTTC. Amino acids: CASSEQGAGANVLTF.

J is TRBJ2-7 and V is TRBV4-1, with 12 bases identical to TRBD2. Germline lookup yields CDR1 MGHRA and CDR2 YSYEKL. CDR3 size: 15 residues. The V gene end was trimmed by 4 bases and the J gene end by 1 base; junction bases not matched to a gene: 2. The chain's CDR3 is CASSPLAGGSYEQYF. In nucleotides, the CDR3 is TGCGCCAGCAGCCCACTAGCGGGAGGTTCCTACGAGCAGTACTTC.

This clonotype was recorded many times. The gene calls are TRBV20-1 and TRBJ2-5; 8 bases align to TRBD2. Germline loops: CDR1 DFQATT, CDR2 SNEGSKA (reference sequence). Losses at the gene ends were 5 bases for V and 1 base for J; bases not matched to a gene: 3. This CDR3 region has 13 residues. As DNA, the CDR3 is TGCAGTGCTCCCGGGACTAGCCAAGAGACCCAGTACTTC. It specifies CSAPGTSQETQYF.

For the CDR3, the DNA is TGCAGTGCCCCGGGGGACCAAGAGACCCAGTACTTC. Amino acids: CSAPGDQETQYF. J is TRBJ2-5 and V is TRBV20-1, with D maybe TRBD2 (6 bases). There are 12 residues in the CDR3. Trimming pared 6 bases from V and 0 bases from J, leaving 8 bases between. In germline, CDR1 is DFQATT, CDR2 SNEGSKA (reference sequence).

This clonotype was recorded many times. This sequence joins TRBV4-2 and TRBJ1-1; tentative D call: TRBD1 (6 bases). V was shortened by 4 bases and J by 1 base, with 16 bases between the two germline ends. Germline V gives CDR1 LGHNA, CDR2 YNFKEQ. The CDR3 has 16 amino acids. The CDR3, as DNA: TGTGCCAGCAGCCGGGGAACAGGGCCTGGGAACACTGAAGCTTTCTTT. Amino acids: CASSRGTGPGNTEAFF.

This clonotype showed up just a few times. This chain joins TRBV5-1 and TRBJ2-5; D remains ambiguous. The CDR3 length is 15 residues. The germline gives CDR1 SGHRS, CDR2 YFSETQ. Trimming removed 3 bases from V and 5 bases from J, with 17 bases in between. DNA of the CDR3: TGCGCCAGCAGCTCGATAGAAACCACTGGGGAGACCCAGTACTTC. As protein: CASSSIETTGETQYF. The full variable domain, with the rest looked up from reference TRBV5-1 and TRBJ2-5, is KAGVTQTPRYLIKTRGQQVTLSCSPISGHRSVSWYQQTPGQGLQFLFEYFSETQRNKGNFPGRFSGRQFSNSRSEMNVSTLELGDSALYLCASSSIETTGETQYFGPGTRLLVL.

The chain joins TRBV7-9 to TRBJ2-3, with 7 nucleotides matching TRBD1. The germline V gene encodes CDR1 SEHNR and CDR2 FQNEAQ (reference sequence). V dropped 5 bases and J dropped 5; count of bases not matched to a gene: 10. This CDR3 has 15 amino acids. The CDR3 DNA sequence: TGTGCCAGCAGCCGAGGGGGCGCCCAAAGAGATACGCAGTATTTT. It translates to CASSRGGAQRDTQYF.

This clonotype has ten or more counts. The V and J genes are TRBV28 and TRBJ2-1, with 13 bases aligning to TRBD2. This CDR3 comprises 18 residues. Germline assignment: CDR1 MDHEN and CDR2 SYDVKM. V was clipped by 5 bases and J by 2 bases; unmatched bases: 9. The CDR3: CASSPRTSGSIPYNEQFF. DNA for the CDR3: TGTGCCAGCAGTCCCCGGACTAGCGGGAGTATCCCCTACAATGAGCAGTTCTTC.

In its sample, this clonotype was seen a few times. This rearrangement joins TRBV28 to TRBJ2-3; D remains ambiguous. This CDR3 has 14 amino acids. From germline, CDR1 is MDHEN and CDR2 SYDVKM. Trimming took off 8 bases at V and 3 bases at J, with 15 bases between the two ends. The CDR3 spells CASLTRKKTDTQYF. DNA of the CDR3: TGTGCCAGCTTGACGCGAAAGAAAACAGATACGCAGTATTTT.

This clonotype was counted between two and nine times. Written as DNA, the CDR3 is TGCAGTGCTAGAGATATCGAAAAACTGTTTTTT. It is translated as CSARDIEKLFF. This sequence joins TRBV20-1 and TRBJ1-4; no reliable D call. V was shortened by 0 bases and J by 8 bases, with 4 bases between the two germline ends. There are 11 residues in the CDR3. Germline CDR1 and CDR2: DFQATT and SNEGSKA (reference sequence).

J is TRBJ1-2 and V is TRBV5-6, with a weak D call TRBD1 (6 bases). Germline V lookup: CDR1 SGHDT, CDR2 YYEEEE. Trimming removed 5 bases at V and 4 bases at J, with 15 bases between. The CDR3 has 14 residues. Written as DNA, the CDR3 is TGTGCCAGCAGTTCGGGCGGACAGATCTATGGCTACACCTTC. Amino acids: CASSSGGQIYGYTF. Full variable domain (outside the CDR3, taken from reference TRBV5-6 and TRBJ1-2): DAGVTQSPTHLIKTRGQQVTLRCSPKSGHDTVSWYQQALGQGPQFIFQYYEEEERQRGNFPDRFSGHQFPNYSSELNVNALLLGDSALYLCASSSGGQIYGYTFGSGTRLTVV.

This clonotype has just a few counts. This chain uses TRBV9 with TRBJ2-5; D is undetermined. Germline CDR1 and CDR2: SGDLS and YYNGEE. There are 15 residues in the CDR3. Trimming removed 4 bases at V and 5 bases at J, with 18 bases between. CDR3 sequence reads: CASSPRRLSAETQYF. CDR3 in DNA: TGTGCCAGCAGCCCGAGGCGGCTTTCCGCGGAGACCCAGTACTTC.

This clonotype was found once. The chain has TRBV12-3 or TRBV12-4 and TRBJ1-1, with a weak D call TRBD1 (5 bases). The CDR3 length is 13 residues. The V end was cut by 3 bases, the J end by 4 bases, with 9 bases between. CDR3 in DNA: TGTGCCAGCAGTTTTCATGGGGGCACTGAAGCTTTCTTT. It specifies CASSFHGGTEAFF.

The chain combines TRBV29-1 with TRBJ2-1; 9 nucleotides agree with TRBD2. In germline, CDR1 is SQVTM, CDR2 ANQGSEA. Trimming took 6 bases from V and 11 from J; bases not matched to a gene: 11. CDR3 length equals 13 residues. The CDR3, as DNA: TGCAGCGTCCTACGTAAGACTAGCGGTAAGCAGTTCTTC. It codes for CSVLRKTSGKQFF.

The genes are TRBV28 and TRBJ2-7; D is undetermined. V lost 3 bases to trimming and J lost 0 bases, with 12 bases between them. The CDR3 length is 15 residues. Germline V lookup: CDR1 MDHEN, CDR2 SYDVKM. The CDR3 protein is CASSFRAANSYEQYF. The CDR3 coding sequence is TGTGCCAGCAGTTTTCGGGCAGCCAACTCCTACGAGCAGTACTTC.

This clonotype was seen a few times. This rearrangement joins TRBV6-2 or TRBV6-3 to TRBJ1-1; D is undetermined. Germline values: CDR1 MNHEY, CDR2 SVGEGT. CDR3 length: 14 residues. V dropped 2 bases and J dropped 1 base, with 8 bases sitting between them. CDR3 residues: CASSYGGSNTEAFF. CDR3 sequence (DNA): TGTGCCAGCAGTTACGGAGGCTCGAACACTGAAGCTTTCTTT.

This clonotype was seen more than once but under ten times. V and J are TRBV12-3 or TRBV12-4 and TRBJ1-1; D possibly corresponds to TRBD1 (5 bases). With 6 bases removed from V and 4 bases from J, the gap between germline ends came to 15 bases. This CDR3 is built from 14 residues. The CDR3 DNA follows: TGTGCCAGCAGCTGGGGGGGTTCGACCACTGAAGCTTTCTTT. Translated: CASSWGGSTTEAFF.

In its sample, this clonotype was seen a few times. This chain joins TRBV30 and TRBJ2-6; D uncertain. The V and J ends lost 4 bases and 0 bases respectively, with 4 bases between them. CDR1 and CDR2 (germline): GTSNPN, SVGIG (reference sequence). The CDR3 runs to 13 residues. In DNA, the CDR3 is TGTGCCTGGACTCCCTCTGGGGCCAACGTCCTGACTTTC. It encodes CAWTPSGANVLTF.

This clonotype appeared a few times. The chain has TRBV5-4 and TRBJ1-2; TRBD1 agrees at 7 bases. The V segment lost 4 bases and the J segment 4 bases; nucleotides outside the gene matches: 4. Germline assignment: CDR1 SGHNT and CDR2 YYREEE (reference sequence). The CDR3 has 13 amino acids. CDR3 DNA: TGTGCCAGCAGCCCTACAGGGGCCTATGGCTACACCTTC. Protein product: CASSPTGAYGYTF.

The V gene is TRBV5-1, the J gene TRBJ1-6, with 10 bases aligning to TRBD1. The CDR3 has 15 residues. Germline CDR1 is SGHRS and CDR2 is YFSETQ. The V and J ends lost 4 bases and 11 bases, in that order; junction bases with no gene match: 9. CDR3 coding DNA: TGCGCCAGCAGCACTGGGACAGGGGTTACAGCACCCCTCCACTTT. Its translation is CASSTGTGVTAPLHF. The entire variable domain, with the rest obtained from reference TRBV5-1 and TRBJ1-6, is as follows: KAGVTQTPRYLIKTRGQQVTLSCSPISGHRSVSWYQQTPGQGLQFLFEYFSETQRNKGNFPGRFSGRQFSNSRSEMNVSTLELGDSALYLCASSTGTGVTAPLHFGNGTRLTVT.

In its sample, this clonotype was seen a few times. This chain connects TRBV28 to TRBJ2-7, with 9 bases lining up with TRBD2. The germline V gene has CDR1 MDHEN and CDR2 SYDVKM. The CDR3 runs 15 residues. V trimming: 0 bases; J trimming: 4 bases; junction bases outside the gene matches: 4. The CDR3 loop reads CASSLWAGGTYEQYF. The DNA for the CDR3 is TGTGCCAGCAGTTTATGGGCGGGAGGGACGTACGAGCAGTACTTC.

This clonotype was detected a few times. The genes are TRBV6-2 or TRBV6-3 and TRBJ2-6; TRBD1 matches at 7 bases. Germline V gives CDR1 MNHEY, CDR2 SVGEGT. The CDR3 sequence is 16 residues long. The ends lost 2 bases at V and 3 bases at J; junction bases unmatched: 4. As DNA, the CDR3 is TGTGCCAGCAGTTACACGACAGGGATTGGGGCCAACGTCCTGACTTTC. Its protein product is CASSYTTGIGANVLTF.

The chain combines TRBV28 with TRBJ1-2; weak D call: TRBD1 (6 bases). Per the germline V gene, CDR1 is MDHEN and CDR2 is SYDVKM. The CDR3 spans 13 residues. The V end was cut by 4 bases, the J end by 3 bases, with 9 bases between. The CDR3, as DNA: TGTGCCAGCAGTTCCACAGGGTACTATGGCTACACCTTC. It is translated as CASSSTGYYGYTF.

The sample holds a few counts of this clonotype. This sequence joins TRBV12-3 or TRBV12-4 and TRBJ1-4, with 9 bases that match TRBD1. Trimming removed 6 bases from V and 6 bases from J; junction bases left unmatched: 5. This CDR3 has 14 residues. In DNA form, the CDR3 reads TGTGCCAGCAGAACCGGGACAGGGTATGAAAAACTGTTTTTT. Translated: CASRTGTGYEKLFF.

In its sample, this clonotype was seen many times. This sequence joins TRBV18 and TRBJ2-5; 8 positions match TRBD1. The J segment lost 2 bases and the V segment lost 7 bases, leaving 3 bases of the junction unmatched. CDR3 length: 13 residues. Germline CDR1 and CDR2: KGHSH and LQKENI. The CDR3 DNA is TGTGCCAGCTTCCGACAGGGGCAAGAGACCCAGTACTTC. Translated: CASFRQGQETQYF.

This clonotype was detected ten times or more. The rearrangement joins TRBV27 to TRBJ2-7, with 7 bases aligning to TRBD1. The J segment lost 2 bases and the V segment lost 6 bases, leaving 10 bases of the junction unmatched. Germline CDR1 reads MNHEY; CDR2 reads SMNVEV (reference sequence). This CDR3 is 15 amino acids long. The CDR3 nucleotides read TGTGCCAGCAGGGACAGGTTACTAGGGGCCTACGAGCAGTACTTC. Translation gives CASRDRLLGAYEQYF.

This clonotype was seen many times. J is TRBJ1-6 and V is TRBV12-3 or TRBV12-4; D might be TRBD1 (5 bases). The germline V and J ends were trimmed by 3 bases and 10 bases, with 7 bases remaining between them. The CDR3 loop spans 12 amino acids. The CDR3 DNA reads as TGTGCCAGCAGTTTTTGGGACTCACCCCTCCACTTT. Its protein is CASSFWDSPLHF.

The CDR3 region has the DNA TGCAGCGTTAGCGAGCAGTTCTTC. Its translation: CSVSEQFF. The chain couples TRBV29-1 to TRBJ2-1; D not resolved. The CDR3 covers 8 residues. V was clipped by 5 bases and J by 10 bases, with 3 bases between them. Germline loops: CDR1 SQVTM, CDR2 ANQGSEA.

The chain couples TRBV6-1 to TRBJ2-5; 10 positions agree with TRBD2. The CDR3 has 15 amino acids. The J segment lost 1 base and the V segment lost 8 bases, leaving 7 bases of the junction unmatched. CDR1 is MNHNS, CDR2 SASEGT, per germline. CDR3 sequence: CASSPLAGVQETQYF. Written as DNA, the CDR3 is TGTGCCAGCTCCCCGCTAGCGGGGGTCCAAGAGACCCAGTACTTC.